Listed below are T cell receptor beta chains from one sample, sequenced in a study of T cells in Graves' hyperthyroidism and ophthalmopathy. One entry per CDR3 protein results from TCRdb running MiXCR on the multiplex PCR reads. The sample carries over 200,000 distinct CDR3 sequences, about 14% recorded once. Sequenced sample: blood. The receptors shown here come from a woman in her thirties or forties with Graves' hyperthyroidism that later progressed to Graves' ophthalmopathy. Each CDR3 is given with its conserved first and last residue. Fields, in order: V gene, clone size, J gene, D gene, CDR3 protein, CDR3 DNA. The D gene is left open where the match is weak. Clone size is shown for a subset of rows, as once, few, many or a class of expanded clone.

V gene: TRBV28
clone size: many
J gene: TRBJ2-7
D gene: TRBD2
CDR3 protein: CASSSQTRLATISYEQYF
CDR3 DNA: TGTGCCAGCAGTTCGCAAACACGACTAGCGACGATTTCCTACGAGCAGTACTTC

V gene: TRBV30
clone size: many
J gene: TRBJ2-2
D gene: TRBD2
CDR3 protein: CAWSVPTGGPAGELFF
CDR3 DNA: TGTGCCTGGAGTGTCCCCACGGGAGGGCCAGCCGGGGAGCTGTTTTTT

V gene: TRBV6-1
clone size: many
J gene: TRBJ2-7
D gene: TRBD1
CDR3 protein: CASSGQGTYEQYF
CDR3 DNA: TGTGCCAGCAGCGGACAGGGGACCTACGAGCAGTACTTC

V gene: TRBV2
clone size: many
J gene: TRBJ2-2
D gene: TRBD1
CDR3 protein: CASREETGGFGELFF
CDR3 DNA: TGTGCCAGCAGGGAGGAGACAGGGGGCTTCGGGGAGCTGTTTTTT

V gene: TRBV12-3/TRBV12-4
clone size: many
J gene: TRBJ2-1
D gene: TRBD2
CDR3 protein: CASSPQPTSGRVNEQFF
CDR3 DNA: TGTGCCAGCAGTCCGCAGCCGACTAGCGGGAGGGTCAATGAGCAGTTCTTC

V gene: TRBV30
clone size: few
J gene: TRBJ2-5
D gene: NA
CDR3 protein: CAWGRPILQETQYF
CDR3 DNA: TGTGCCTGGGGGCGGCCGATCCTCCAAGAGACCCAGTACTTC

V gene: TRBV18
clone size: many
J gene: TRBJ1-2
D gene: NA
CDR3 protein: CASSPPLTYGYTF
CDR3 DNA: TGTGCCAGCTCACCACCGCTCACCTATGGCTACACCTTC

V gene: TRBV5-8
clone size: many
J gene: TRBJ2-2
D gene: TRBD2
CDR3 protein: CASSLLGTSHTGELFF
CDR3 DNA: TGTGCCAGCAGCTTGCTCGGGACTAGCCATACCGGGGAGCTGTTTTTT

V gene: TRBV18
clone size: many
J gene: TRBJ1-1
D gene: NA
CDR3 protein: CASSPTSNSEAFF
CDR3 DNA: TGTGCCAGCTCGCCTACAAGTAACTCTGAAGCTTTCTTT

V gene: TRBV6-1
clone size: many
J gene: TRBJ2-1
D gene: NA
CDR3 protein: CASSEVELDSWGPYNEQFF
CDR3 DNA: TGTGCCAGCAGTGAGGTGGAACTTGACTCTTGGGGCCCCTACAATGAGCAGTTCTTC

V gene: TRBV10-2
clone size: many
J gene: TRBJ2-1
D gene: NA
CDR3 protein: CASSEPGFSAFF
CDR3 DNA: TGCGCCAGCAGTGAGCCGGGCTTTTCAGCGTTCTTC

V gene: TRBV11-2
clone size: many
J gene: TRBJ2-3
D gene: NA
CDR3 protein: CASTLGAGRWDTQYF
CDR3 DNA: TGTGCCAGCACCCTAGGGGCAGGGAGATGGGATACGCAGTATTTT

V gene: TRBV15
clone size: many
J gene: TRBJ1-5
D gene: NA
CDR3 protein: CATSLTAGQPQHF
CDR3 DNA: TGTGCCACCAGCCTGACCGCGGGTCAGCCCCAGCATTTT

V gene: TRBV12-3/TRBV12-4
clone size: NA
J gene: TRBJ2-5
D gene: TRBD2
CDR3 protein: CASSLLAGGAGTRETQYF
CDR3 DNA: TGTGCCAGCAGCCTACTAGCGGGAGGGGCCGGGACTCGAGAGACCCAGTACTTC

V gene: TRBV10-3
clone size: many
J gene: TRBJ2-5
D gene: NA
CDR3 protein: CAISKAGETQYF
CDR3 DNA: TGTGCCATCAGTAAGGCGGGAGAGACCCAGTACTTC

V gene: TRBV10-3
clone size: many
J gene: TRBJ2-7
D gene: TRBD2
CDR3 protein: CAIQGGNSYEQYF
CDR3 DNA: TGTGCCATCCAGGGAGGGAACTCCTACGAGCAGTACTTC

V gene: TRBV27
clone size: few
J gene: TRBJ2-7
D gene: NA
CDR3 protein: CASSLEGRLYEQYF
CDR3 DNA: TGTGCCAGCAGTTTAGAGGGCAGACTCTACGAGCAGTACTTC

V gene: TRBV10-3
clone size: many
J gene: TRBJ2-2
D gene: TRBD1
CDR3 protein: CAISGQGAGELFF
CDR3 DNA: TGTGCCATCAGCGGACAGGGGGCCGGGGAGCTGTTTTTT

V gene: TRBV3-1
clone size: many
J gene: TRBJ1-1
D gene: TRBD1
CDR3 protein: CASSQEGQVIPRAFF
CDR3 DNA: TGTGCCAGCAGCCAAGAGGGACAGGTGATTCCTAGGGCTTTCTTT

V gene: TRBV5-5
clone size: NA
J gene: TRBJ2-3
D gene: NA
CDR3 protein: CASNIAPAGDTQYF
CDR3 DNA: TGTGCCAGTAATATAGCGCCAGCTGGGGATACGCAGTATTTT

V gene: TRBV28
clone size: NA
J gene: TRBJ1-5
D gene: NA
CDR3 protein: CASSFRFISNQPQHF
CDR3 DNA: TGTGCCAGCAGTTTTCGATTCATTAGCAATCAGCCCCAGCATTTT

V gene: TRBV7-9
clone size: many
J gene: TRBJ1-2
D gene: TRBD1
CDR3 protein: CASRNLRDRGYGYTF
CDR3 DNA: TGTGCCAGCCGCAACCTCCGGGACAGGGGTTATGGCTACACCTTC

V gene: TRBV7-2
clone size: many
J gene: TRBJ2-1
D gene: TRBD2
CDR3 protein: CASSLFLAGGPYNEQFF
CDR3 DNA: TGTGCCAGCAGCTTATTCCTAGCGGGAGGGCCATACAATGAGCAGTTCTTC

V gene: TRBV19
clone size: NA
J gene: TRBJ1-6
D gene: NA
CDR3 protein: CASKDGGWRNSPLHF
CDR3 DNA: TGTGCCAGTAAGGACGGGGGATGGAGGAATTCACCCCTCCACTTT

V gene: TRBV6-5
clone size: many
J gene: TRBJ1-4
D gene: NA
CDR3 protein: CASSYSAGKEKLFF
CDR3 DNA: TGTGCCAGCAGTTACTCGGCAGGGAAGGAAAAACTGTTTTTT

V gene: TRBV6-5
clone size: few
J gene: TRBJ2-6
D gene: TRBD1
CDR3 protein: CASSTRQGVAGANVLTF
CDR3 DNA: TGTGCCAGCAGTACCCGACAGGGCGTGGCCGGGGCCAACGTCCTGACTTTC

V gene: TRBV24-1
clone size: many
J gene: TRBJ2-7
D gene: NA
CDR3 protein: CATSDFGGEQYF
CDR3 DNA: TGTGCCACCAGTGATTTTGGGGGCGAGCAGTACTTC

V gene: TRBV5-1
clone size: many
J gene: TRBJ2-2
D gene: TRBD2
CDR3 protein: CASSWDYPGAGELFF
CDR3 DNA: TGCGCCAGCAGCTGGGACTATCCCGGGGCCGGGGAGCTGTTTTTT

V gene: TRBV28
clone size: many
J gene: TRBJ2-1
D gene: NA
CDR3 protein: CASSTSGTASEQFF
CDR3 DNA: TGTGCCAGCAGCACATCCGGGACGGCCAGTGAGCAGTTCTTC

V gene: TRBV27
clone size: many
J gene: TRBJ1-1
D gene: NA
CDR3 protein: CASSLSHTTALEAFF
CDR3 DNA: TGTGCCAGCAGTTTATCTCATACGACAGCCCTTGAAGCTTTCTTT

V gene: TRBV10-3
clone size: many
J gene: TRBJ2-1
D gene: TRBD2
CDR3 protein: CAIRGTSGSSYNEQFF
CDR3 DNA: TGTGCCATCAGGGGGACTAGCGGGAGCTCCTACAATGAGCAGTTCTTC